The 19 T cell receptor beta chains listed next were all sequenced from one sample in a study of OX40 agonist ivuxolimab in advanced cancers. Sequencing used immunoSEQ multiplex PCR; TCRdb keeps in-frame clones, though not all of them. The sample consists of some 64,000 clones, roughly 84% of them appearing once. The sequences come from CD4+ or CD8+ T cells sorted from blood, collected in a trial of the OX40 agonist ivuxolimab. Receptors originate from an adult with an advanced solid tumor such as melanoma, head and neck, liver or kidney cancer.

As DNA, the CDR3 is TGTGCCTGGGCTGAACAGGGCTGGTACCAAGAGACCCAGTACTTC. It encodes CAWAEQGWYQETQYF. The V and J genes are TRBV30 and TRBJ2-5, with D tentatively TRBD1 (6 bases). CDR3 length: 15 amino acids. Trimming removed 5 bases from V and 0 bases from J, with 16 bases in between. Germline CDR1 is GTSNPN and CDR2 is SVGIG (reference sequence). Using reference TRBV30 and TRBJ2-5 for the parts outside the CDR3, the full variable domain is SQTIHQWPATLVQPVGSPLSLECTVEGTSNPNLYWYRQAAGRGLQLLFYSVGIGQISSEVPQNLSASRPQDRQFILSSKKLLLSDSGFYLCAWAEQGWYQETQYFGPGTRLLVL.

The rearrangement links TRBV25-1 to TRBJ2-3, with D unresolved. V was clipped by 5 bases and J by 1 base, with 4 bases between them. Germline CDR1 is MGHDK and CDR2 is SYGVNS. The CDR3 has 12 residues. CDR3 bases: TGTGCCAGCAGTTCGCGCACAGATACGCAGTATTTT. Amino acid sequence: CASSSRTDTQYF.

This clone was observed a handful of times. V is TRBV7-2 and J is TRBJ1-2; D gene ambiguous. V was shortened by 1 base and J by 3 bases, with 9 bases between the two germline ends. The CDR3 length is 14 residues. Germline loops: CDR1 SGHTA, CDR2 FQGNSA. The CDR3: CASSLGREYYGYTF. The CDR3 DNA reads as TGTGCCAGCAGCTTAGGAAGGGAGTACTATGGCTACACCTTC.

In DNA, the CDR3 is TGTGCCAGCAGCCGGACAGGGAGCCATCAGCCCCAGCATTTT. Residues: CASSRTGSHQPQHF. This rearrangement joins TRBV28 to TRBJ1-5; 8 bases align to TRBD1. The CDR3 has 14 amino acids. With 6 bases clipped from V and 5 bases from J, the junction kept 6 bases outside the gene matches. Germline V gives CDR1 MDHEN, CDR2 SYDVKM.

The rearrangement links TRBV28 to TRBJ1-1; 8 bases are a match to TRBD1. Germline CDR1 reads MDHEN; CDR2 reads SYDVKM. V was clipped by 6 bases and J by 5 bases; unmatched bases: 5. CDR3 length equals 13 residues. CDR3 in amino acids: CASSDRGDTEAFF. The DNA of the CDR3 is TGTGCCAGCAGCGACAGGGGCGATACTGAAGCTTTCTTT.

The chain couples TRBV7-8 to TRBJ2-7; D is possibly TRBD2 (6 bases). V gave up 3 bases and J gave up 1 base, with 16 bases separating them. The length of the CDR3 is 16 residues. The germline V gene has CDR1 SGHVS and CDR2 FQNEAQ. The CDR3 loop reads CASSFGRLGRSYEQYF. The CDR3 bases are TGTGCCAGCAGCTTTGGGAGGTTAGGGAGATCCTACGAGCAGTACTTC. Based on the CDR3 plus reference TRBV7-8 and TRBJ2-7, the full variable domain is GAGVSQSPRYKVAKRGQDVALRCDPISGHVSLFWYQQALGQGPEFLTYFQNEAQLDKSGLPSDRFFAERPEGSVSTLKIQRTQQEDSAVYLCASSFGRLGRSYEQYFGPGTRLTVT.

The rearrangement joins TRBV10-3 to TRBJ2-3, with D perhaps matching TRBD1 (7 bases). CDR3 length: 16 amino acids. The germline V gene has CDR1 ENHRY and CDR2 SYGVKD. Trimming took off 2 bases at V and 0 bases at J, with 12 bases between the two ends. The CDR3 DNA follows: TGTGCCATCAGTGAGGCGGGGACAGAAAGCACAGATACGCAGTATTTT. Residues: CAISEAGTESTDTQYF.

The rearrangement joins TRBV15 to TRBJ2-7; TRBD2 is a possible D gene (5 bases). Germline CDR1 reads LNHNV; CDR2 reads YYDKDF (reference sequence). This CDR3 has 14 residues. The V end lost 0 bases, the J end lost 7 bases, and 13 bases lay between the germline ends. Here the CDR3 DNA reads TGTGCCACCAGCAGAGATATTTCGGGGAGAGAGCAGTACTTC. Its translation is CATSRDISGREQYF.

This clone came up a few times. The CDR3 loop is CASSRGSTDTQYF. The CDR3 DNA sequence: TGTGCCAGCAGCCGGGGGAGCACAGATACGCAGTATTTT. This rearrangement joins TRBV6-5 to TRBJ2-3; D is possibly TRBD2 (6 bases). The CDR3 has 13 residues. Looked up from germline, CDR1 is MNHEY and CDR2 is SVGAGI. The ends were cut back, 6 bases at V and 0 bases at J, with 7 bases in the middle.

V gene TRBV19 combines with J gene TRBJ2-2; 7 nucleotides match TRBD2. With V trimmed by 7 bases and J by 2 bases, 10 bases remained unmatched. The CDR3 extends over 16 amino acids. Germline V gene lookup returns CDR1 LNHDA and CDR2 SQIVND (reference sequence). The CDR3 sequence is CASTPREGFNTGELFF. CDR3 DNA: TGTGCCAGTACCCCGAGGGAGGGATTCAACACCGGGGAGCTGTTTTTT.

This chain connects TRBV10-3 to TRBJ1-4; D is uncertain. With 4 bases removed from V and 8 bases from J, the gap between germline ends came to 11 bases. The CDR3 covers 13 residues. Germline V gene data show CDR1 as ENHRY and CDR2 as SYGVKD. The CDR3 loop reads CAISVQPGEKLFF. In DNA form, the CDR3 reads TGTGCCATCAGTGTACAGCCGGGGGAAAAACTGTTTTTT.

This clone was counted between two and nine times. Other DNA sequences within the sample encode an identical CDR3. This chain joins TRBV5-1 and TRBJ2-2; D call uncertain. V gave up 2 bases and J gave up 6 bases, with 8 bases separating them. The CDR3 runs 13 residues. CDR1 and CDR2 from the germline V gene are SGHRS and YFSETQ. CDR3 DNA sequence: TGCGCCAGCAGCTTCCAAGGAGCCGGGGAGCTGTTTTTT. It translates to CASSFQGAGELFF.

This clone came up a few times. J is TRBJ1-2 and V is TRBV10-3, with 10 positions matching TRBD1. The CDR3 covers 13 residues. Trimming cost V 4 bases and J 7 bases; bases outside gene matches: 3. Germline CDR1 reads ENHRY; CDR2 reads SYGVKD. The CDR3 coding sequence is TGTGCCATCAGTGGAGGGACAGGGGCTGGCTACACCTTC. Translating gives CAISGGTGAGYTF.

The rearrangement joins TRBV7-8 to TRBJ2-5; weak D call: TRBD2 (7 bases). This CDR3 is 15 amino acids long. Trimming left V 5 bases short and J 5 bases short, with 18 bases between. Looked up from germline, CDR1 is SGHVS and CDR2 is FQNEAQ. CDR3 region: CASSPERGGRETQYF. Here the CDR3 DNA reads TGTGCCAGCAGCCCCGAGAGGGGGGGCAGGGAGACCCAGTACTTC. The full variable domain, rest sourced from reference TRBV7-8 and TRBJ2-5, is GAGVSQSPRYKVAKRGQDVALRCDPISGHVSLFWYQQALGQGPEFLTYFQNEAQLDKSGLPSDRFFAERPEGSVSTLKIQRTQQEDSAVYLCASSPERGGRETQYFGPGTRLLVL.

This rearrangement joins TRBV6-5 to TRBJ1-5, with D uncertain. The CDR3 spans 13 residues. Trimming took off 5 bases at V and 7 bases at J, with 12 bases between the two ends. The germline CDR1 and CDR2 sequences are MNHEY and SVGAGI. This chain's CDR3 is CASSVRFEQPQHF. In DNA form, the CDR3 reads TGTGCCAGCAGTGTCCGGTTTGAGCAGCCCCAGCATTTT.

The V gene is TRBV27, the J gene TRBJ1-6; 9 positions match TRBD1. Germline CDR1 reads MNHEY; CDR2 reads SMNVEV (reference sequence). Trimming removed 3 bases from V and 9 bases from J; junction bases left unmatched: 3. The CDR3 covers 14 residues. CDR3 sequence (DNA): TGTGCCAGCAGTTTCCCGGGACAGGGTTCACCCCTCCACTTT. Translating it yields CASSFPGQGSPLHF.

With respect to this clone: The sample carries other DNA sequences with the same CDR3. The gene calls are TRBV5-1 and TRBJ2-3; unclear D gene. The CDR3 has 13 residues. V shed 0 bases and J shed 4 bases, with 6 bases lying between them. The germline gives CDR1 SGHRS, CDR2 YFSETQ. This CDR3 reads CASSLDGADTQYF. For the CDR3, the DNA is TGCGCCAGCAGCTTGGACGGAGCAGATACGCAGTATTTT.

The J gene is TRBJ2-7, the V gene TRBV5-6; tentative D call: TRBD2 (5 bases). Trimming cost V 0 bases and J 6 bases, with 13 bases left between them. Germline loops: CDR1 SGHDT, CDR2 YYEEEE. CDR3 length: 14 residues. Here the CDR3 DNA reads TGTGCCAGCAGCTTGGGTGCACCCGAGGGCGAGCAGTACTTC. As protein: CASSLGAPEGEQYF.

CDR3: CASSLQVGTPGDTQYF. The CDR3 bases are TGTGCCAGCAGCTTACAGGTGGGCACGCCCGGAGATACGCAGTATTTT. The chain recombines TRBV7-7 with TRBJ2-3, with unresolved D. CDR3 length: 16 residues. Looked up from germline, CDR1 is SSHAT and CDR2 is FNYEAQ (reference sequence). V was shortened by 2 bases and J by 5 bases, with 17 bases between the two germline ends.